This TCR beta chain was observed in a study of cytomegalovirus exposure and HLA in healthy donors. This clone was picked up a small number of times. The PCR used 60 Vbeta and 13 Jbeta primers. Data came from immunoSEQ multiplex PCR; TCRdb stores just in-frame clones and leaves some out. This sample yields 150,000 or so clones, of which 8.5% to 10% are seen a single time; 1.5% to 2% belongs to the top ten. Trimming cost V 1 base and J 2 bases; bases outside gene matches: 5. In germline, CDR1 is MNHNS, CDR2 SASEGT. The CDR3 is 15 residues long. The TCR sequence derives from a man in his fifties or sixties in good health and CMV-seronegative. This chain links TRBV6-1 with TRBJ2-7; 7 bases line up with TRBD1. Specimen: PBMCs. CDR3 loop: CASSEVQGTAYEQYF. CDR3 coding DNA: TGTGCCAGCAGTGAAGTACAAGGGACAGCCTACGAGCAGTACTTC.